Detailed here is one T cell receptor beta chain. The target antigen is unknown. These data come from a study of coeliac disease. Study details: Refractory type I patients had no gluten-free diet response for over 12 months. Points from the study as a whole: Few TRB amino acid sequences were shared between samples; most were unique. Lamina propria and intraepithelial cell fractions may contain each other's cells. Published gliadin-specific TRB sequences appeared in about 55% of the 18 coeliac samples, 1 of 6 controls.

Libraries were prepared by immunoSEQ multiplex PCR; TCRdb keeps only in-frame clonotypes and omits some of them. Of some 8,900 clones listed, roughly 70% are singletons. Germline CDR1 is MNHEY and CDR2 is SMNVEV (reference sequence). The CDR3 contains 15 residues. Trimming took 5 bases from V and 9 from J, leaving 20 bases between them. Sample: lamina propria lymphocytes from the gut. The genes are TRBV27 and TRBJ2-1, with D possibly being TRBD2 (5 bases). The clonotype was recovered from a woman aged 55 to 70 with celiac disease. This CDR3 is CASSLPGLARSEQFF. The CDR3 DNA reads TGTGCCAGCAGTCTTCCTGGACTTGCGCGCAGTGAGCAGTTCTTC.